This T cell receptor beta chain was sequenced for a study of long-term antiretroviral therapy in people with HIV. The CDR3 has 20 residues. V lost 7 bases to trimming and J lost 7 bases; unmatched junction nucleotides: 21. From germline, CDR1 is SNHLY and CDR2 FYNNEI. Whole-study results and caveats: Transplant-donor-level diversity was not reached after ART, though diversity increased. The study found narrower CDR3 length ranges in HIV repertoires than in controls.

Points on this clone: Its target is not known.

The assay used was immunoSEQ (version v3.0), run at survey level. Sequencing used immunoSEQ multiplex PCR; TCRdb keeps in-frame clones, though not all of them. This sample has under 30,000 clones; 80% occur once, and the top ten carry roughly 7%. Sequenced material: unsorted PBMCs, taken 0.3 years after starting antiretroviral therapy. The rearrangement joins TRBV2 to TRBJ2-1; 14 bases agree with TRBD2. The receptor was derived from a man between 35 and 55 years old with HIV. CDR3 coding DNA: TGTGCCAGCACTGCAGGGCCCAACCGATGGACTAGCGGGAGGAATAATGAGCAGTTCTTC. It codes for CASTAGPNRWTSGRNNEQFF.